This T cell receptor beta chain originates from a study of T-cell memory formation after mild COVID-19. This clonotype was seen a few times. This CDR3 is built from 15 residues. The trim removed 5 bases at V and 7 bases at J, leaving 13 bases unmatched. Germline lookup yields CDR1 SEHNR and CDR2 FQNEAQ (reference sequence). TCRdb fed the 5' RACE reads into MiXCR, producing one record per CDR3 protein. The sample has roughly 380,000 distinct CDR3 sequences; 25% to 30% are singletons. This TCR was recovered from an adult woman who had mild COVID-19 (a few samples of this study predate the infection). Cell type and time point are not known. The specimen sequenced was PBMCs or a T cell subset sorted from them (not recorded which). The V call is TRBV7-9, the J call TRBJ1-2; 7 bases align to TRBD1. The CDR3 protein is CASSAPGRGGIGYTF. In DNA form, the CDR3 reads TGTGCCAGCAGCGCCCCGGGCAGGGGGGGTATTGGCTACACCTTC.